Following are 18 T cell receptor beta chains from one sample sequenced in a study of blood T cell repertoires in COVID-19. This table comes from immunoSEQ multiplex PCR, and its TCRdb copy is limited to in-frame clones, with some not included. The repertoire holds 42,000 or so clones, with around 94% as singletons. Sequenced sample: peripheral blood. These receptors were taken from a man aged 50 or older with active COVID-19.

This chain joins TRBV6-5 and TRBJ2-5; 7 bases agree with TRBD2. From germline, CDR1 is MNHEY and CDR2 SVGAGI. The V gene end was trimmed by 7 bases and the J gene end by 7 bases; junction bases not matched to a gene: 12. The CDR3 is made up of 14 amino acids. CDR3 in amino acids: CASKGGDFGGTQYF. For the CDR3, the DNA is TGTGCCAGCAAGGGAGGGGACTTTGGAGGGACCCAGTACTTC.

The CDR3 DNA is TGTGCCACCAGCAGAGATCTACAGGGCCATTTCTACACCTTC. This gives the protein CATSRDLQGHFYTF. The rearrangement uses TRBV15 and TRBJ1-2, with D possibly being TRBD1 (6 bases). Germline V gene lookup returns CDR1 LNHNV and CDR2 YYDKDF (reference sequence). Deletions cut 0 bases from V and 10 bases from J, with 15 bases between. The CDR3 is 14 residues long.

The chain links TRBV3-1 (or the pseudogene TRBV3-2) to TRBJ2-2, with a weak D call TRBD1 (6 bases). Trimming cost V 6 bases and J 0 bases, with 20 bases left between them. The length of the CDR3 is 18 residues. The germline V gene has CDR1 LGHDT and CDR2 YNNKEL (reference sequence). Written as DNA, the CDR3 is TGTGCCAGCAGTCTATATTCCGGGACAACCACGAACACCGGGGAGCTGTTTTTT. This translates into CASSLYSGTTTNTGELFF.

The rearrangement joins TRBV13 to TRBJ2-2, with TRBD2 matching over 7 bases. CDR3 length: 15 residues. V trimming: 5 bases; J trimming: 5 bases; junction bases outside the gene matches: 8. Germline V gene data show CDR1 as PRHDT and CDR2 as FYEKMQ (reference sequence). DNA of the CDR3: TGTGCCAGCAGCCCACCGGGGGGAGAAACCGGGGAGCTGTTTTTT. Its translation is CASSPPGGETGELFF.

The chain joins TRBV7-9 to TRBJ2-3, with 12 bases aligning to TRBD2. V lost 4 bases, J lost 4 bases, and 9 bases stayed unmatched. The CDR3 is 17 residues long. Germline V gene lookup returns CDR1 SEHNR and CDR2 FQNEAQ (reference sequence). The CDR3 loop reads CASSSNPSGRAADTQYF. The CDR3 DNA sequence: TGTGCCAGCAGCTCCAATCCTAGCGGGAGGGCCGCAGATACGCAGTATTTT.

This clone was observed a single time. The chain uses TRBV19 and TRBJ2-6, with 7 bases fitting TRBD1. The CDR3 consists of 18 residues. The V gene end was trimmed by 6 bases and the J gene end by 2 bases; junction bases not matched to a gene: 13. CDR1 is LNHDA, CDR2 SQIVND, per germline (reference sequence). Written as DNA, the CDR3 is TGTGCCAGTAGCGGCAGACAGGGTTTTATTACTGGGGCCAACGTCCTGACTTTC. Translation: CASSGRQGFITGANVLTF.

This clone was found once. The rearrangement joins TRBV6-1 to TRBJ2-4; possibly TRBD2 for D (5 bases). This CDR3 has 15 amino acids. Germline-derived CDR1 and CDR2 are MNHNS and SASEGT. V gave up 0 bases and J gave up 5 bases, with 11 bases separating them. The CDR3 bases are TGTGCCAGCAGTGAAGCGGCCGGGAATGAAAACATTCAGTACTTC. This codes for CASSEAAGNENIQYF.

V and J are TRBV4-1 and TRBJ2-2; 8 bases align to TRBD2. Looked up from germline, CDR1 is MGHRA and CDR2 is YSYEKL. V lost 0 bases, J lost 4 bases, and 4 bases stayed unmatched. CDR3 length: 16 residues. Here the CDR3 reads CASSQDPAGVTGELFF. DNA of the CDR3: TGCGCCAGCAGCCAAGACCCAGCGGGAGTCACCGGGGAGCTGTTTTTT.

The rearrangement uses TRBV5-1 and TRBJ1-1; D uncertain. The CDR3 totals 14 residues. V was clipped by 1 base and J by 5 bases, with 12 bases between them. Per germline, CDR1 SGHRS and CDR2 YFSETQ. The chain's CDR3 is CASSLTSQWTEAFF. CDR3 sequence (DNA): TGCGCCAGCAGCTTGACCTCACAGTGGACTGAAGCTTTCTTT.

The rearrangement links TRBV5-1 to TRBJ2-2, with a possible D match to TRBD1 (6 bases). Germline values: CDR1 SGHRS, CDR2 YFSETQ. CDR3 length: 18 amino acids. V dropped 4 bases and J dropped 0 bases, with 19 bases sitting between them. CDR3 sequence reads: CASSRDSGVLANTGELFF. The CDR3 DNA follows: TGCGCCAGCAGCCGCGATTCAGGGGTACTAGCGAACACCGGGGAGCTGTTTTTT.

The chain combines TRBV12-3 or TRBV12-4 with TRBJ1-2; no clear D gene. V lost 1 base and J 2 bases, leaving 5 bases between the germline ends. The CDR3 totals 13 residues. The CDR3 is CASSLVLNYGYTF. CDR3 nucleotides: TGTGCCAGCAGTTTAGTCCTGAACTATGGCTACACCTTC.

The rearrangement links TRBV12-3 or TRBV12-4 to TRBJ2-4; 7 bases are shared with TRBD1. Losses at the gene ends were 9 bases for V and 8 bases for J; bases not matched to a gene: 7. The CDR3 runs to 12 residues. CDR3 DNA sequence: TGTGCCAGTGGACAGGCCAGGCACATTCAGTACTTC. Translating it yields CASGQARHIQYF.

The chain has TRBV6-5 and TRBJ2-1, with D tentatively TRBD1 (6 bases). The germline CDR1 and CDR2 sequences are MNHEY and SVGAGI. The CDR3 totals 14 residues. Trimming left V 6 bases short and J 6 bases short, with 15 bases between. The CDR3 here is CASSLPGAPNEQFF. The CDR3 bases are TGTGCCAGCAGCCTGCCAGGGGCCCCCAATGAGCAGTTCTTC.

The rearrangement uses TRBV5-1 and TRBJ1-2; 7 nucleotides align to TRBD1. The germline gives CDR1 SGHRS, CDR2 YFSETQ. Trimming at V came to 2 bases and at J to 4 bases, leaving 5 bases not matched to a gene. This CDR3 comprises 14 residues. The CDR3 DNA reads as TGCGCCAGCAGCTTCACAGGGGTCGGCTATGGCTACACCTTC. Translating gives CASSFTGVGYGYTF.

The table lists this clone with a count of one. The V call is TRBV30, the J call TRBJ2-7; D is uncertain. Germline V gene lookup returns CDR1 GTSNPN and CDR2 SVGIG (reference sequence). This CDR3 contains 12 residues. Deletions cut 5 bases from V and 0 bases from J, with 8 bases between. The chain's CDR3 is CAWEHSSYEQYF. CDR3 DNA: TGTGCCTGGGAACATTCCTCCTACGAGCAGTACTTC.

This clone was recorded once. The chain joins TRBV28 to TRBJ1-2, with 9 nucleotides matching TRBD1. The germline V gene has CDR1 MDHEN and CDR2 SYDVKM. The CDR3 consists of 15 residues. V lost 6 bases, J lost 8 bases, and 13 bases stayed unmatched. CDR3 sequence: CASSIPGQGTRGYTF. CDR3 coding DNA: TGTGCCAGCAGCATACCGGGACAGGGTACCAGGGGCTACACCTTC.

V usage is TRBV7-2 and J usage is TRBJ1-2, with a weak D call TRBD1 (6 bases). In germline, CDR1 is SGHTA, CDR2 FQGNSA. Between the trimmed V and J ends, which lost 5 bases and 2 bases, there was a span of 12 bases. This CDR3 contains 14 residues. DNA of the CDR3: TGTGCCAGCAGCCCTCGGGACAAGAACTATGGCTACACCTTC. It is translated as CASSPRDKNYGYTF.

V usage is TRBV5-6 and J usage is TRBJ2-7; D is possibly TRBD2 (6 bases). V shed 0 bases and J shed 6 bases, with 25 bases lying between them. The CDR3 consists of 18 residues. The germline V gene has CDR1 SGHDT and CDR2 YYEEEE. Written as DNA, the CDR3 is TGTGCCAGCAGCTTGGCGGGGGACCCACTGAACCCGGAGGGCGAGCAGTACTTC. This codes for CASSLAGDPLNPEGEQYF.